This TCR beta chain was captured in a study of cytomegalovirus exposure and HLA in healthy donors. These donors, healthy bone marrow donors, were studied. At sampling all donors were nominally healthy, likely with unrecorded immune exposures. Study-wide results and caveats: Some highly shared sequence variants likely arose as a pipeline artifact.

A multiplex PCR was run with 60 Vbeta primers and 13 Jbeta primers. Some clones are missing from TCRdb's copy, which holds only in-frame ones; the method was immunoSEQ multiplex PCR. The table records 95,000 to 150,000 clones, roughly 80% of them present only once. The CDR3 spans 15 residues. The V segment lost 4 bases and the J segment 3 bases; nucleotides outside the gene matches: 4. Germline CDR1 is SGHAT and CDR2 is FQNNGV. Remarks on this clone: Its specificity is unknown.

The chain couples TRBV11-2 to TRBJ2-1; 9 positions agree with TRBD1. Sequencing used PBMCs. The receptor's source is a man aged 30 to 45 in good health and CMV-seronegative. CDR3 protein: CASSSRDRVYNEQFF. The DNA for the CDR3 is TGTGCCAGCAGCTCCCGGGACAGGGTCTACAATGAGCAGTTCTTC.